These 18 T cell receptor beta chains came from one sample sequenced in a study of cytomegalovirus exposure and HLA in healthy donors. The study ran its PCR with 60 Vbeta and 13 Jbeta primers. Sequencing used immunoSEQ multiplex PCR; TCRdb keeps in-frame clones, though not all of them. The sample yields around 170,000 clones, around 77% seen once. Sample: PBMCs. These receptors were obtained from a man in his sixties in good health and CMV-seronegative.

The J gene is TRBJ1-1, the V gene TRBV6-5; D gene unclear. From germline, CDR1 is MNHEY and CDR2 SVGAGI. The CDR3 is made up of 14 amino acids. Trimming removed 2 bases at V and 1 base at J, with 8 bases between. CDR3 protein: CASSYGAGNTEAFF. CDR3 DNA: TGTGCCAGCAGTTACGGTGCAGGGAACACTGAAGCTTTCTTT.

The chain links TRBV28 to TRBJ2-7, with 11 nucleotides matching TRBD2. The J segment lost 0 bases and the V segment lost 5 bases, leaving 12 bases of the junction unmatched. Per germline, CDR1 MDHEN and CDR2 SYDVKM. CDR3 length equals 18 residues. The CDR3 spells CASSQQIIAGGPSYEQYF. The DNA for the CDR3 is TGTGCCAGCAGTCAACAAATCATAGCGGGAGGGCCCTCCTACGAGCAGTACTTC.

This chain joins TRBV28 and TRBJ2-7; D possibly corresponds to TRBD1 (6 bases). The V gene's germline CDR1 is MDHEN and CDR2 SYDVKM. The V end lost 6 bases, the J end lost 6 bases, and 21 bases lay between the germline ends. The length of the CDR3 is 15 residues. The CDR3 sequence is CASRISSGTSLEQYF. CDR3 coding DNA: TGTGCCAGCAGGATATCTTCCGGGACATCACTCGAGCAGTACTTC.

The CDR3 coding sequence is TGCGCCAGCAGGCAGGGGTTGGGGGAGAATTCACCCCTCCACTTT. It specifies CASRQGLGENSPLHF. The chain uses TRBV5-1 and TRBJ1-6; maybe TRBD1 (6 bases). CDR1 SGHRS and CDR2 YFSETQ come from the germline V gene. Trimming took off 5 bases at V and 7 bases at J, with 16 bases between the two ends. This CDR3 comprises 15 residues.

This chain links TRBV4-1 with TRBJ2-7, with 8 nucleotides matching TRBD1. Germline values: CDR1 MGHRA, CDR2 YSYEKL. The ends lost 3 bases at V and 2 bases at J; junction bases unmatched: 6. The CDR3 has 15 amino acids. CDR3 in amino acids: CASSHGQGRTYEQYF. The CDR3 coding sequence is TGCGCCAGCAGCCATGGACAGGGTAGGACCTACGAGCAGTACTTC.

The gene calls are TRBV5-4 and TRBJ1-2, with 9 positions matching TRBD1. Germline V gene sequence: CDR1 SGHNT, CDR2 YYREEE (reference sequence). The CDR3 covers 14 residues. Trimming took 4 bases from V and 5 from J; bases not matched to a gene: 6. The chain's CDR3 is CASSLGQGIYGYTF. Here the CDR3 DNA reads TGTGCCAGCAGCCTGGGACAGGGAATTTATGGCTACACCTTC.

The gene calls are TRBV5-6 and TRBJ1-4, with 7 bases matching TRBD1. Per the germline V gene, CDR1 is SGHDT and CDR2 is YYEEEE. V was pared by 4 bases and J by 5 bases, with 8 bases of the junction left unmatched. This CDR3 has 15 residues. For the CDR3, the DNA is TGTGCCAGCAGCGACCGACAGGGAGTCAATGAAAAACTGTTTTTT. Amino acid sequence: CASSDRQGVNEKLFF. The full variable domain, with the rest looked up from reference TRBV5-6 and TRBJ1-4, is DAGVTQSPTHLIKTRGQQVTLRCSPKSGHDTVSWYQQALGQGPQFIFQYYEEEERQRGNFPDRFSGHQFPNYSSELNVNALLLGDSALYLCASSDRQGVNEKLFFGSGTQLSVL.

The genes are TRBV19 and TRBJ1-1, with D possibly matching TRBD1 (6 bases). The CDR3 is made up of 13 amino acids. Looked up from germline, CDR1 is LNHDA and CDR2 is SQIVND (reference sequence). V shed 5 bases and J shed 7 bases, with 14 bases lying between them. The CDR3 reads CASSPRGRGEAFF. In nucleotides, the CDR3 is TGTGCCAGTAGTCCACGAGGCAGGGGTGAAGCTTTCTTT. Complete variable domain (other parts from reference TRBV19 and TRBJ1-1): DGGITQSPKYLFRKEGQNVTLSCEQNLNHDAMYWYRQDPGQGLRLIYYSQIVNDFQKGDIAEGYSVSREKKESFPLTVTSAQKNPTAFYLCASSPRGRGEAFFGQGTRLTVV.

This rearrangement joins TRBV11-1 to TRBJ2-1; the D gene is possibly TRBD2 (5 bases). The V end lost 7 bases, the J end lost 5 bases, and 15 bases lay between the germline ends. CDR3 length: 14 residues. Germline lookup yields CDR1 SGHAT and CDR2 FQDESV (reference sequence). The CDR3 loop is CASTPAVQNNEQFF. CDR3 DNA sequence: TGTGCCAGCACCCCAGCGGTCCAAAACAATGAGCAGTTCTTC.

This clone was observed a few times. The J gene is TRBJ2-1, the V gene TRBV10-3, with TRBD2 matching 13 bases. The germline gives CDR1 ENHRY, CDR2 SYGVKD. Germline trimming cut 2 bases from V and 8 bases from J; bases unmatched to any gene: 0. CDR3 size: 14 residues. CDR3 nucleotides: TGTGCCATCAGTGAGGGGACTAGCGGGGATGAGCAGTTCTTC. Translated: CAISEGTSGDEQFF.

The chain has TRBV4-1 and TRBJ1-5; D is possibly TRBD1 (5 bases). Per germline, CDR1 MGHRA and CDR2 YSYEKL. The CDR3 runs to 16 residues. V dropped 2 bases and J dropped 11 bases, with 22 bases sitting between them. The CDR3 DNA sequence: TGCGCCAGCAGCCAAACCTACGACAGCCCTAGGACGGCCCAGCATTTT. This encodes CASSQTYDSPRTAQHF.

The chain carries TRBV7-6 and TRBJ2-5; maybe TRBD1 (7 bases). The V gene lost 5 bases and the J gene lost 5 bases, with 18 bases spanning the gap. Germline values: CDR1 SGHVS, CDR2 FNYEAQ. The CDR3 extends over 15 amino acids. CDR3 coding DNA: TGTGCCAGCAGCCCCCAGGGGGGTTTTTGGGAGACCCAGTACTTC. Translation gives CASSPQGGFWETQYF.

This clone was detected only a few times. The gene calls are TRBV10-3 and TRBJ1-5; D might be TRBD1 (5 bases). Trimming shortened V by 6 bases and J by 4 bases, and 13 bases separated the two germline ends. Per germline, CDR1 ENHRY and CDR2 SYGVKD. The CDR3 totals 14 residues. The CDR3 DNA reads as TGTGCCATCAGCGGGGGAATTGGAAATCAGCCCCAGCATTTT. Amino acids: CAISGGIGNQPQHF.

This clone was seen once. This rearrangement joins TRBV5-4 to TRBJ1-2; 10 bases map to TRBD1. Germline trimming cut 4 bases from V and 8 bases from J; bases unmatched to any gene: 8. This CDR3 contains 14 residues. CDR1 SGHNT and CDR2 YYREEE come from the germline V gene (reference sequence). The CDR3 protein is CASSQPRDRGGYTF. CDR3 nucleotide sequence: TGTGCCAGCAGCCAGCCCCGGGACAGGGGCGGCTACACCTTC.

The genes are TRBV7-6 and TRBJ2-7; 7 positions match TRBD2. Losses at the gene ends were 1 base for V and 0 bases for J; bases not matched to a gene: 6. The CDR3 sequence is 16 residues long. Germline V CDR1 and CDR2: SGHVS, FNYEAQ. The CDR3 sequence: CASSLERGLGSYEQYF. The DNA of the CDR3 is TGTGCCAGCAGCTTAGAGCGGGGATTGGGCTCCTACGAGCAGTACTTC.

The V call is TRBV18, the J call TRBJ2-3; TRBD2 agrees at 12 bases. V was pared by 3 bases and J by 4 bases, with 8 bases of the junction left unmatched. The CDR3 covers 17 residues. Germline V gives CDR1 KGHSH, CDR2 LQKENI. This chain's CDR3 is CASSPILLAGGPDTQYF. The CDR3, as DNA: TGTGCCAGCTCACCGATTTTACTAGCGGGGGGACCAGATACGCAGTATTTT.

The chain employs TRBV6-1 and TRBJ2-7, with 10 bases matching TRBD1. J lost 3 bases, V lost 8 bases, and 4 bases had no gene match. Per germline, CDR1 MNHNS and CDR2 SASEGT. The CDR3 totals 13 residues. CDR3 coding DNA: TGTGCCAGCTCCCGGGACAGGGGCTACGAGCAGTACTTC. Translated: CASSRDRGYEQYF.

The chain employs TRBV2 and TRBJ1-2; 7 nucleotides line up with TRBD1. Losses at the gene ends were 6 bases for V and 6 bases for J; bases not matched to a gene: 13. CDR1 is SNHLY and CDR2 is FYNNEI in the germline V gene. The CDR3 spans 15 residues. The CDR3 loop is CASSRTGQLLDGYTF. CDR3 nucleotide sequence: TGTGCCAGCAGCCGGACGGGACAGTTGCTGGATGGCTACACCTTC.